What follows are 3 T cell receptor beta chains derived from one specimen sequenced in a study of CD8 T cells in Susac syndrome. A quantity of about 0.45 to 1 ug RNA underwent reverse transcription using random hexamers. In TCRdb, the immunoSEQ multiplex PCR reads were re-called with MiXCR into one record per CDR3 protein. The table records fewer than 85,000 distinct CDR3 sequences, approximately 94% of them present only once. The sample taken for sequencing was CD8+ T cells from PBMCs. Source of these receptors: a human donor with multiple sclerosis.

The rearrangement joins TRBV9 to TRBJ2-1; D tentatively fits TRBD1 or TRBD2 (5 bases each). The CDR3 extends over 17 amino acids. V lost 4 bases to trimming and J lost 0 bases, with 17 bases between them. In germline, CDR1 is SGDLS, CDR2 YYNGEE. The CDR3 sequence: CASSPLAGTSSYNEQFF. The CDR3 DNA reads as TGTGCCAGCAGCCCCCTGGCCGGGACGAGCTCCTACAATGAGCAGTTCTTC.

This chain connects TRBV12-3 or TRBV12-4 to TRBJ2-7, with D uncertain. The CDR3 spans 14 residues. Trimming left V 3 bases short and J 3 bases short, with 12 bases between. The CDR3 sequence is CASSFALMGYEQYF. CDR3 in DNA: TGTGCCAGCAGTTTCGCGCTCATGGGCTACGAGCAGTACTTC.

The J gene is TRBJ2-2, the V gene TRBV29-1; D may be TRBD1 or TRBD2 (6 bases each). Trimming stripped 6 bases from V and 15 bases from J, with 29 bases between. The CDR3 loop spans 15 amino acids. CDR1 SQVTM and CDR2 ANQGSEA come from the germline V gene. As DNA, the CDR3 is TGCAGCGTCCCCTCCCCTGGGGGGCTGGCCGGAGAGATGTTTTTT. Encoded protein: CSVPSPGGLAGEMFF.